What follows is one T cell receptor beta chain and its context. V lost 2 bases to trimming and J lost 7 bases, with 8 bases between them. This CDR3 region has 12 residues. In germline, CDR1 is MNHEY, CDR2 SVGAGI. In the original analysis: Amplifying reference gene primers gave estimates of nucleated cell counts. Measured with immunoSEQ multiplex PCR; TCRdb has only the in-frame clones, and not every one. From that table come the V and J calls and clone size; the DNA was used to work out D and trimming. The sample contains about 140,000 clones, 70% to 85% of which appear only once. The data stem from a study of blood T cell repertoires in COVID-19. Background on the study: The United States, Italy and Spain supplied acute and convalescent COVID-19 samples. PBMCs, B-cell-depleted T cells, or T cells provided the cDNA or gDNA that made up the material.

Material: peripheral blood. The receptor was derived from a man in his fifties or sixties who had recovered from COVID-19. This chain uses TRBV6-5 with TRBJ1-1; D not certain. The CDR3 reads CASSYNSLEAFF. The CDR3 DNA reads TGTGCCAGCAGTTACAACAGCCTTGAAGCTTTCTTT.